What follows are 21 T cell receptor beta chains derived from one specimen sequenced in a study of shared T cell receptors in the human thymus. Sequenced by immunoSEQ multiplex PCR; TCRdb stores in-frame clones only, minus some. The sample lists some 760,000 clones; roughly 88% were seen once. These data were also reused for a study on human thymus T cells.

The sequencing input was thymocytes. These receptors all stem from a girl less than two years old with a congenital heart defect.

The V call is TRBV18, the J call TRBJ2-7, with D uncertain. The germline gives CDR1 KGHSH, CDR2 LQKENI. The V and J ends lost 3 bases and 3 bases respectively, with 15 bases between them. CDR3 length: 15 amino acids. CDR3 in amino acids: CASSPNSPGHYEQYF. Here the CDR3 DNA reads TGTGCCAGCTCACCCAACTCGCCAGGTCACTACGAGCAGTACTTC.

This chain uses TRBV7-2 with TRBJ2-1, with 8 bases lining up with TRBD2. This CDR3 comprises 18 residues. CDR1 and CDR2 (germline): SGHTA, FQGNSA. With V trimmed by 2 bases and J by 0 bases, 9 bases remained unmatched. The CDR3 region is CASSLCLEAGDSYNEQFF. The DNA for the CDR3 is TGTGCCAGCAGCTTATGCCTAGAAGCGGGGGACTCCTACAATGAGCAGTTCTTC.

The chain recombines TRBV5-6 with TRBJ1-3; the D gene is possibly TRBD1 (5 bases). V shed 0 bases and J shed 0 bases, with 7 bases lying between them. Germline CDR1 reads SGHDT; CDR2 reads YYEEEE. The CDR3 consists of 15 residues. CDR3 DNA: TGTGCCAGCAGCTTGGCAGGGCCCTCTGGAAACACCATATATTTT. This gives the protein CASSLAGPSGNTIYF. Together with reference TRBV5-6 and TRBJ1-3, the CDR3 gives the full variable domain: DAGVTQSPTHLIKTRGQQVTLRCSPKSGHDTVSWYQQALGQGPQFIFQYYEEEERQRGNFPDRFSGHQFPNYSSELNVNALLLGDSALYLCASSLAGPSGNTIYFGEGSWLTVV.

The chain couples TRBV6-1 to TRBJ1-2, with D unresolved. This CDR3 region has 14 residues. Germline V lookup: CDR1 MNHNS, CDR2 SASEGT. V shed 1 base and J shed 2 bases, with 8 bases lying between them. Written as DNA, the CDR3 is TGTGCCAGCAGTGAAGTGGGCAGCAACTATGGCTACACCTTC. Protein product: CASSEVGSNYGYTF.

The V gene is TRBV18, the J gene TRBJ2-7; 9 bases align to TRBD1. The CDR3 loop spans 17 amino acids. Germline V gene data show CDR1 as KGHSH and CDR2 as LQKENI. V gave up 1 base and J gave up 5 bases; unmatched junction bases: 12. CDR3 loop: CASSPQPRQGVLHEQYF. The CDR3 DNA is TGTGCCAGCTCACCACAACCCCGACAGGGGGTATTACACGAGCAGTACTTC.

The rearrangement links TRBV27 to TRBJ2-7; perhaps TRBD1 as D (7 bases). The CDR3 totals 14 residues. The V end lost 6 bases, the J end lost 4 bases, and 16 bases lay between the germline ends. Germline-derived CDR1 and CDR2 are MNHEY and SMNVEV (reference sequence). CDR3 in amino acids: CASSTTGTGYEQYF. CDR3 nucleotides: TGTGCCAGCAGCACGACAGGGACTGGGTACGAGCAGTACTTC.

This chain uses TRBV4-1 with TRBJ2-3, with a possible D match to TRBD1 (6 bases). Germline V lookup: CDR1 MGHRA, CDR2 YSYEKL. This CDR3 is built from 16 residues. Deletions cut 2 bases from V and 2 bases from J, with 14 bases between. CDR3 bases: TGCGCCAGCAGCCAACACAGGGTTAATACCACAGATACGCAGTATTTT. Its translation is CASSQHRVNTTDTQYF.

This chain links TRBV28 with TRBJ1-3; no reliable D call. The CDR3 runs to 14 residues. Looked up from germline, CDR1 is MDHEN and CDR2 is SYDVKM. The germline V and J ends were trimmed by 5 bases and 1 base, with 9 bases remaining between them. As DNA, the CDR3 is TGTGCCAGCAGTCCCCTAAAGTCTGGAAACACCATATATTTT. It encodes CASSPLKSGNTIYF.

The rearrangement joins TRBV6-1 to TRBJ1-6; TRBD1 matches at 10 bases. The germline gives CDR1 MNHNS, CDR2 SASEGT. With V trimmed by 2 bases and J by 6 bases, 22 bases remained unmatched. The CDR3 contains 22 residues. Here the CDR3 reads CASSELDRGDRQAGETNSPLHF. The CDR3 nucleotides read TGTGCCAGCAGTGAACTGGACAGGGGGGATAGGCAAGCGGGGGAGACTAATTCACCCCTCCACTTT.

The rearrangement links TRBV6-1 to TRBJ2-3, with D perhaps TRBD1 (5 bases). Looked up from germline, CDR1 is MNHNS and CDR2 is SASEGT. CDR3 length: 19 residues. V was pared by 0 bases and J by 0 bases, with 19 bases between. The CDR3 DNA follows: TGTGCCAGCAGTGAAGCTAGAAACCCAGGGTTTTATAGCACAGATACGCAGTATTTT. As protein: CASSEARNPGFYSTDTQYF.

The gene calls are TRBV2 and TRBJ1-1, with 7 bases matching TRBD1. V lost 11 bases and J lost 1; bases outside the gene matches: 7. The V gene's germline CDR1 is SNHLY and CDR2 FYNNEI. The CDR3 loop spans 13 amino acids. The CDR3 loop is CAGTGVGNTEAFF. DNA of the CDR3: TGTGCCGGAACAGGGGTTGGGAACACTGAAGCTTTCTTT.

The V and J genes are TRBV19 and TRBJ2-7; no reliable D call. V dropped 5 bases and J dropped 0 bases, with 17 bases sitting between them. The V gene's germline CDR1 is LNHDA and CDR2 SQIVND (reference sequence). The CDR3 is 16 amino acids. The CDR3 nucleotides are TGTGCCAGTAGTCCCGTGTGGGCCACAACCTCCTACGAGCAGTACTTC. As protein: CASSPVWATTSYEQYF.

This chain uses TRBV6-5 with TRBJ1-4; a possible D gene is TRBD1 (5 bases). The CDR3 covers 14 residues. Between the trimmed V and J ends, which lost 6 bases and 5 bases, there was a span of 13 bases. From germline, CDR1 is MNHEY and CDR2 SVGAGI. The CDR3, as DNA: TGTGCCAGCAGGGCAGGGAGGCGAAATGAAAAACTGTTTTTT. Protein: CASRAGRRNEKLFF.

The CDR3 reads CASSSTSGGAHEQYF. In DNA, the CDR3 is TGTGCCAGCAGCTCCACTAGCGGGGGGGCCCACGAGCAGTACTTC. The J gene is TRBJ2-7, the V gene TRBV7-2; 13 nucleotides agree with TRBD2. The CDR3 contains 15 residues. V lost 4 bases and J lost 5; bases outside the gene matches: 5. Looked up from germline, CDR1 is SGHTA and CDR2 is FQGNSA.

The rearrangement joins TRBV25-1 to TRBJ1-3; D is unclear. CDR3 length: 16 amino acids. CDR1 is MGHDK and CDR2 is SYGVNS in the germline V gene. V lost 9 bases, J lost 4 bases, and 22 bases lay in between. CDR3 protein: CARLMLCSQWGNTIYF. For the CDR3, the DNA is TGTGCCAGGCTCATGTTGTGCAGTCAGTGGGGAAACACCATATATTTT.

The V call is TRBV23-1, the J call TRBJ1-5, with TRBD1 matching 7 bases. TRBV23-1 is identified as an open reading frame with a role that is uncertain. V trimming: 0 bases; J trimming: 0 bases; junction bases outside the gene matches: 8. The CDR3 extends over 18 amino acids. CDR3 sequence reads: CASSQSRQGGYSNQPQHF. CDR3 DNA: TGCGCCAGCAGTCAATCCCGACAGGGTGGCTATAGCAATCAGCCCCAGCATTTT.

The V call is TRBV4-1, the J call TRBJ1-1; no definite D call. This CDR3 spans 15 amino acids. V was clipped by 1 base and J by 4 bases, with 13 bases between them. CDR1 MGHRA and CDR2 YSYEKL come from the germline V gene. CDR3: CASSQVGPGVTEAFF. The CDR3 DNA reads TGCGCCAGCAGCCAAGTAGGGCCCGGGGTCACTGAAGCTTTCTTT.

The chain employs TRBV4-3 and TRBJ1-4, with 7 nucleotides matching TRBD1. V trimming: 6 bases; J trimming: 8 bases; junction bases outside the gene matches: 9. CDR3 length: 14 residues. CDR1 and CDR2 from the germline V gene are LGHNA and YSLEER. CDR3 DNA sequence: TGCGCCAGCAGGACCAGGGGGGTCGGCGAAAAACTGTTTTTT. The encoded protein is CASRTRGVGEKLFF.

CDR3 sequence: CASITPGGRTEAFF. For the CDR3, the DNA is TGTGCCAGCATCACCCCAGGGGGTCGCACTGAAGCTTTCTTT. The chain links TRBV28 to TRBJ1-1; TRBD1 matches 7 bases. Trimming removed 7 bases from V and 4 bases from J; junction bases left unmatched: 9. CDR1 is MDHEN, CDR2 SYDVKM, per germline. CDR3 length: 14 residues.

Only a few counts were recorded for this clone. The rearrangement links TRBV5-4 to TRBJ1-1; possibly TRBD1 for D (5 bases). The CDR3 is 15 amino acids. Per germline, CDR1 SGHNT and CDR2 YYREEE (reference sequence). The V gene lost 4 bases and the J gene lost 1 base, with 14 bases spanning the gap. This chain's CDR3 is CASSPASDRNTEAFF. The CDR3 coding sequence is TGTGCCAGCAGCCCAGCGTCAGACAGGAACACTGAAGCTTTCTTT.

The gene calls are TRBV5-3 and TRBJ1-2; possibly TRBD1 for D (5 bases). TRBV5-3 is placed among ORFs of uncertain function. The V and J ends lost 4 bases and 2 bases respectively, with 21 bases between them. The CDR3 runs 17 residues. The CDR3 here is CARSLIPNGTLNYGYTF. In nucleotides, the CDR3 is TGTGCCAGAAGCCTTATACCAAACGGGACTCTAAACTATGGCTACACCTTC.